This T cell receptor beta chain was retrieved from a study of cytomegalovirus exposure and HLA in healthy donors (dated 2017 in TCRdb). Regarding the complete study: An earlier analysis of 587 of the donors reported 276 Gb of sequence data and around 120 million unique TCR beta sequences obtained from 180 million or so T cells. The study combined high-throughput TCR immunosequencing, statistical association of individual TCRs with disease status, and machine learning to predict cytomegalovirus infection status. Rather than using new phenotypic data, the later analysis identified candidate immune exposures from TCR beta sequences and from how often those sequences occurred across donors. The study profiled the T cell repertoires of under 700 subjects by immunosequencing and related them to cytomegalovirus serostatus. Across 300 to 400 genotyped donors of the cohort, an average of about 240,000 unique TCR beta nucleotide sequences per donor were sequenced, and 15% to 20% of those sequences were non-productive. All discovery cohort repertoires had been generated using a single sequencing platform. In a later analysis, previously published TCR beta repertoires from 550 to 750 donors were re-analyzed and high-resolution HLA genotyping was added so that TCR occurrence patterns could be studied. Typing coverage varied by locus: roughly 629-640 donors for A, B, C, DRB1 and DQB1; around 560 for DQA1; approximately 610 for DPA1; around 490 for DPB1. Donor age, sex, ethnicity and CMV serostatus were compiled together with the repertoire data. The genetic ancestry cluster associated with self-reported Caucasian donors included about 84% of the 350 to 500 genotyped donors. HLA typing covered class I and class II loci at four-digit resolution. Roughly 5 DR-DQ haplotypes were handled as single units for association and clustering, since linkage in the cohort was strong. Besides the first cohort of 666 subjects, a separate validation cohort made up of 120 or so different subjects was used. Genome-wide SNP genotypes for about 65% of the roughly 700 donors were used in a later genetic analysis, which treated that subset as a discovery cohort. The aim of the study was to test whether cataloging public T cell receptors could identify signatures of past pathogen exposure. An early release that covered fewer than 800 HLA-typed donors contained 300 to 350 gigabases of sequencing data and tens of millions of unique TCR sequences. An earlier analysis of 500 to 650 of the donors applied high-throughput TCR beta sequencing to assess whether each TCR beta V gene segment acted as functional or pseudogenic.

The cohort consisted of some 670 healthy bone marrow donors. All cohort members were sampled while nominally healthy, although unrecorded immune exposures were likely present. Of the roughly 670 cohort members, about 290 had a positive CMV serostatus and just over 350 had a negative one, while no CMV serostatus was recorded for the donor. Every donor gave a peripheral blood sample, and the peripheral blood mononuclear cells from that sample were used for TCR beta sequencing. Genomic DNA was extracted from the blood cell samples with the Qiagen DNeasy Blood Extraction Kit. Findings and caveats that apply to the study as a whole: Strong co-occurrence of HLA alleles, especially DR and DQ, made assigning TCR associations to individual alleles difficult. A later genetic analysis associated a missense DCLRE1C variant with V-gene and J-gene trimming of TCR beta chains, and an independent cohort replicated the association. A later genetic analysis reported fewer N-insertions in productive TCRs among donors in an Asian-associated ancestry cluster than the roughly 700-donor mean. Specific HLA alleles were associated with 16,951 TCR beta sequences at a false discovery rate of 0.05 in a later analysis. Correlated functional status among segregating V segments might reflect linkage disequilibrium, but an unknown experimental factor could not be ruled out. In an earlier analysis of 500 to 650 of the donors, most TCR beta V segments appeared in productive rearrangements about 87% or about 30% of the time, broadly matching IMGT annotations. The authors suggested that the approach could potentially be extended to other disease states and immunological phenotypes. In vitro tests confirmed that a few of the cytomegalovirus-associated TCR beta chains recognize cytomegalovirus antigens. Several of the top co-occurrence clusters appeared to be linked to parvovirus B19, influenza, CMV and Epstein-Barr virus, according to a later analysis. Sequencing depth was assumed to be roughly uniform across donors in the presence/absence analyses, though that assumption may not hold. According to a later analysis, TCR association rates differed among HLA loci, with DRB1 alleles showing the most associated TCRs and HLA-C alleles showing the fewest. In a later analysis, most CMV-associated TCR beta chains were found to appear HLA-restricted, with HLA associations seemingly driven largely by CMV exposure. Across donors, most TCR sequences were observed very rarely, whereas some public TCRs were present in many individuals. A further reported finding was that TCR beta sequences accurately predicted the HLA-A and HLA-B alleles for most subjects in the first cohort. Because HLA typing was missing for some donors at each locus, association tests included only the typed subset. Because counts were too low, roughly 18 rarely observed V segments, including chromosome 9 orphons, were left out of the earlier analysis of approximately 580 of the donors. A group of highly shared sequence variants was considered likely to be a technical artifact of the sequencing pipeline. The study listed 150 to 200 TCR beta chains as associated with cytomegalovirus. In a later analysis, HLA-associated TCR beta chains showed more clonal expansion and lower generation probabilities than non-associated chains that were equally common. Some IMGT-functional V segments, including TRBV6-2 and TRBV6-3, could not be told apart with the 87-base-pair reads, so those segments were excluded. For the cohort, immune exposure information was limited to CMV serostatus. In both the original and validation cohorts, the classifier was reported to diagnose cytomegalovirus status with high specificity and sensitivity. This cohort had only TCR beta chains sequenced, and the lack of alpha or paired-chain data limited which features could be detected.

Libraries were made using the immunoSEQ multiplex PCR assay. The multiplex PCR relied on a mix of 60 forward primers for TCR Vbeta segments and 13 reverse primers for TCR Jbeta segments. A multiplex PCR assay on genomic DNA amplified the CDR3 region of rearranged TCR beta genes. The amplified TCR beta libraries were sequenced on the Illumina HiSeq System as 87-base-pair reads. As for the authors' bioinformatics: In a later analysis, roughly 80 million unique TCR beta chains were counted across the roughly 610 repertoires, and about 9.9 million of these chains were shared by at least two donors. Raw reads were error-corrected and collapsed into unique sequences with a nearest-neighbor algorithm that merged closely related sequences to remove PCR and sequencing errors. CDR3 sequences were aligned to IMGT reference sequences to assign V, D and J gene segments. For a sequence to be retained, a match of at least six nucleotides to both a V gene segment and a J gene segment was required. Rearrangements were called productive when the CDR3 lacked stop codons and stayed in frame with V and J; all others were non-productive. Following IMGT convention, CDR3 was defined as the stretch from the second conserved V-encoded cysteine up to the conserved J-encoded phenylalanine. The earlier analysis of 587 of the donors excluded sequences that lacked an unambiguous match to a single V gene segment. An earlier analysis of several hundred of the donors classified V segments as functional when productive rearrangements were above 56.7% and as segregating when the standard deviation between donors was above 5%. To diagnose cytomegalovirus status from the catalog of TCR beta chain sequences, a statistical classification framework was built. In a later analysis, TCR nucleotide sequences were compared against IMGT/GENE-DB human TR gene sequences so that V and J genes could be assigned. A later analysis assigned CDR3 sequences and most-parsimonious VDJ recombination scenarios with the TCRdist pipeline. In a later analysis, each TCR beta chain was defined by its CDR3 amino acid sequence together with its V-gene family, and reads without a unique V-gene family were excluded. To address suspected cross-contamination and a sequencing artifact, a later analysis removed a few hundred highly shared, low-generation-probability nucleotide sequences. For each public chain, a later analysis derived a clonal expansion index from normalized ranks of inferred template counts within each repertoire. Generation probabilities in a later analysis came from a VDJ recombination model fitted to out-of-frame rearrangements, and those results were checked against IGoR. In a later analysis, TCR-TCR, TCR-HLA and TCR-CMV co-occurrence was scored with hypergeometric tests, and a repertoire-size bias correction was applied to TCR pairs. False discovery rates were estimated in a later analysis by permuting HLA or CMV assignments 20 times. A later analysis grouped co-occurring TCRs with DBSCAN, adding TCRdist sequence similarity when clustering within HLA-allele-positive subsets. Repertoires with fewer than 30,000 or more than 120,000 public chains, plus five repertoires with anomalous nucleotide sharing, were excluded from co-occurrence clustering. TCRdb stores this immuneACCESS table with in-frame sequences only. Part of the clones is absent; in the studies checked, under half of the shortfall reflects unresolved V genes, and no reason is known for the rest. Clone size and V and J calls were adopted from that table, with D and trimming inferred from the DNA. The sample has around 120,000 clones on record, over 60% of them singletons. About 3.1% of the sample is in the top ten clones.

CDR1 is given as SGHNT and CDR2 as YYREEE, both from the germline V gene (reference sequence). The cysteine opens and the phenylalanine closes a CDR3 of 15 amino acids. CDR3 DNA only is kept here, 45 bases in frame from base 1. Trimming removed 4 bases from V and 1 base from J, leaving 11 bases between the germline ends. A note on this clone: Its antigen is unknown. No qualities accompany the bases; no much larger clone lies one base away.

Recombination joined TRBV5-4 with TRBJ2-2; TRBD2 might be the D gene, on 5 matching bases. This clonotype originated in a human donor in good health. Sequencing was performed on PBMCs. The sequence in DNA is TGTGCCAGCAGCCGCCGGGAACAGAACACCGGGGAGCTGTTTTTT. This is translated as CASSRREQNTGELFF.